A selection of T cell receptor beta chains follows, all from one sample in a study of cytomegalovirus exposure and HLA in healthy donors. Clones were read by immunoSEQ multiplex PCR, and TCRdb kept only the in-frame ones, dropping some. The sample has about 360,000 clones; 86% are singletons. Specimen: PBMCs. The source is a woman aged 18 to 35 in good health and CMV-seronegative. Both conserved end residues are part of each CDR3. A D gene is named only where the DNA matches it firmly. Size is omitted from some rows. Given values are once, few, many or a class for expanded clones.

clone_size: -; d_call: -; j_call: TRBJ1-1; v_call: TRBV2; cdr3_aa: CASSESVGVNTEAFF; cdr3_nt: TGTGCCAGCAGTGAATCCGTAGGGGTAAACACTGAAGCTTTCTTT
clone_size: few; d_call: -; j_call: TRBJ2-7; v_call: TRBV10-2; cdr3_aa: CASSEVAEPQYF; cdr3_nt: TGCGCCAGCAGTGAGGTAGCGGAACCGCAGTACTTC
clone_size: once; d_call: TRBD2; j_call: TRBJ2-3; v_call: TRBV9; cdr3_aa: CASSISGVPSTDTQYF; cdr3_nt: TGTGCCAGCAGCATTAGCGGGGTACCTAGCACAGATACGCAGTATTTT
clone_size: -; d_call: TRBD2; j_call: TRBJ2-1; v_call: TRBV27; cdr3_aa: CASSPGTSGYNEQFF; cdr3_nt: TGTGCCAGCAGTCCCGGGACTAGCGGGTACAATGAGCAGTTCTTC
clone_size: -; d_call: -; j_call: TRBJ1-3; v_call: TRBV9; cdr3_aa: CASSVGEGTTGNTIYF; cdr3_nt: TGTGCCAGCAGCGTTGGGGAGGGGACAACTGGAAACACCATATATTTT
clone_size: -; d_call: TRBD1; j_call: TRBJ2-7; v_call: TRBV27; cdr3_aa: CASSQTGGFYEQYF; cdr3_nt: TGTGCCAGCAGCCAAACAGGGGGCTTCTACGAGCAGTACTTC
clone_size: -; d_call: TRBD2; j_call: TRBJ2-3; v_call: TRBV10-3; cdr3_aa: CAISPGTTPTSTDTQYF; cdr3_nt: TGTGCCATCAGTCCTGGGACTACACCTACTAGCACAGATACGCAGTATTTT
clone_size: -; d_call: -; j_call: TRBJ2-1; v_call: TRBV27; cdr3_aa: CASSIFQGRNNEQFF; cdr3_nt: TGTGCCAGCAGTATTTTTCAGGGGAGAAACAATGAGCAGTTCTTC
clone_size: -; d_call: TRBD1; j_call: TRBJ1-1; v_call: TRBV9; cdr3_aa: CASSVVGTANTEAFF; cdr3_nt: TGTGCCAGCAGCGTAGTTGGGACAGCGAACACTGAAGCTTTCTTT
clone_size: -; d_call: -; j_call: TRBJ1-1; v_call: TRBV6-5; cdr3_aa: CASSYSGQSEAFF; cdr3_nt: TGTGCCAGCAGTTACTCAGGACAGAGTGAAGCTTTCTTT
clone_size: -; d_call: TRBD1; j_call: TRBJ1-1; v_call: TRBV2; cdr3_aa: CASRPDRGTEAFF; cdr3_nt: TGTGCCAGCAGGCCGGACAGGGGCACTGAAGCTTTCTTT
clone_size: once; d_call: TRBD1; j_call: TRBJ1-6; v_call: TRBV2; cdr3_aa: CASSVRQGDGNSPLHF; cdr3_nt: TGTGCCAGCAGTGTAAGACAGGGGGATGGTAATTCACCCCTCCACTTT
clone_size: once; d_call: TRBD2; j_call: TRBJ2-3; v_call: TRBV5-1; cdr3_aa: CASSVLAVLGDTQYF; cdr3_nt: TGCGCCAGCAGCGTCCTAGCGGTCTTGGGGGATACGCAGTATTTT
clone_size: -; d_call: TRBD1; j_call: TRBJ1-1; v_call: TRBV4-1; cdr3_aa: CASSLQDRDPTEAFF; cdr3_nt: TGCGCCAGCAGCCTTCAGGACAGGGACCCCACTGAAGCTTTCTTT
clone_size: -; d_call: -; j_call: TRBJ2-1; v_call: TRBV2; cdr3_aa: CASSLTSVEQFF; cdr3_nt: TGTGCCAGCAGCCTCACTTCGGTTGAGCAGTTCTTC
clone_size: -; d_call: -; j_call: TRBJ1-4; v_call: TRBV2; cdr3_aa: CASGGAPAHRLSEKLFF; cdr3_nt: TGTGCCAGTGGCGGGGCGCCGGCCCATCGCTTATCTGAAAAACTGTTTTTT
clone_size: -; d_call: TRBD2; j_call: TRBJ2-3; v_call: TRBV4-1; cdr3_aa: CASSQDAGVGDTQYF; cdr3_nt: TGCGCCAGCAGCCAAGACGCGGGGGTAGGAGATACGCAGTATTTT
clone_size: once; d_call: -; j_call: TRBJ2-7; v_call: TRBV5-4; cdr3_aa: CASSKVTRSGPSYEQYF; cdr3_nt: TGTGCCAGCAGTAAAGTGACTAGGTCGGGACCGTCTTACGAGCAGTACTTC
clone_size: -; d_call: TRBD1; j_call: TRBJ2-1; v_call: TRBV27; cdr3_aa: CASRKRADRAAYNEQFF; cdr3_nt: TGTGCCAGCAGAAAAAGGGCCGACAGGGCGGCGTACAATGAGCAGTTCTTC
clone_size: -; d_call: TRBD1; j_call: TRBJ1-6; v_call: TRBV5-1; cdr3_aa: CASRSTFRGENSPLHF; cdr3_nt: TGCGCCAGCAGATCGACTTTCAGGGGGGAGAATTCACCCCTCCACTTT
clone_size: -; d_call: TRBD2; j_call: TRBJ2-5; v_call: TRBV13; cdr3_aa: CASSSPGLAGFETQYF; cdr3_nt: TGTGCCAGCAGCTCTCCGGGACTAGCGGGATTCGAGACCCAGTACTTC
clone_size: -; d_call: TRBD2; j_call: TRBJ2-1; v_call: TRBV28; cdr3_aa: CASSLLAGGQFF; cdr3_nt: TGTGCCAGCAGTTTGCTCGCGGGAGGGCAGTTCTTC
clone_size: -; d_call: -; j_call: TRBJ2-7; v_call: TRBV29-1; cdr3_aa: CSVEGETSYEQYF; cdr3_nt: TGCAGCGTTGAAGGGGAGACCAGCTACGAGCAGTACTTC
clone_size: once; d_call: TRBD1; j_call: TRBJ1-4; v_call: TRBV5-1; cdr3_aa: CASSSGQGREKLFF; cdr3_nt: TGCGCCAGCAGCTCGGGACAGGGACGGGAAAAACTGTTTTTT
clone_size: -; d_call: -; j_call: TRBJ2-7; v_call: TRBV7-9; cdr3_aa: CASTWTDYEQYF; cdr3_nt: TGTGCCAGCACATGGACAGACTACGAGCAGTACTTC
clone_size: -; d_call: -; j_call: TRBJ1-6; v_call: TRBV2; cdr3_aa: CASSRYLQDYNSPLHF; cdr3_nt: TGTGCCAGCAGTCGCTATCTACAGGACTATAATTCACCCCTCCACTTT
clone_size: -; d_call: -; j_call: TRBJ2-5; v_call: TRBV4-2; cdr3_aa: CASSPVGSQETQYF; cdr3_nt: TGTGCCAGCAGCCCGGTAGGGAGCCAAGAGACCCAGTACTTC
clone_size: once; d_call: -; j_call: TRBJ2-1; v_call: TRBV4-1; cdr3_aa: CASSQIFAGSYNEQFF; cdr3_nt: TGCGCCAGCAGCCAAATCTTCGCGGGATCGTACAATGAGCAGTTCTTC